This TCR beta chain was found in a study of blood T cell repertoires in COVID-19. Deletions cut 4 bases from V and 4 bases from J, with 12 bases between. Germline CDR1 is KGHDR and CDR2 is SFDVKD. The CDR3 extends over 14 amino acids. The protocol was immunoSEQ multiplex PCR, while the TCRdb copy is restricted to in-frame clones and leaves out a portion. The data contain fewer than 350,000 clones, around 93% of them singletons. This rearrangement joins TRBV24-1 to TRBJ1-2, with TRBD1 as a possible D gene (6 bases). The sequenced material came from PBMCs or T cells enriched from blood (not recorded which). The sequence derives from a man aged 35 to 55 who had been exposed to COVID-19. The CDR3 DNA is TGTGCCACCAGTGACCGACAGGACTCCTATGGCTACACCTTC. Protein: CATSDRQDSYGYTF.